These 17 T cell receptor beta chains were all obtained from the same sample, sequenced in a study of regulatory T cells in long-lasting Graves disease. The sample's time point: persistent/refractory GD, antithyroid drugs over 5 years with positive TRAb. From PBMCs, RNA was extracted and then used to make the TCR library. iRepertoire HTBI primers and Arm-PCR of CDR3 regions built TCR beta libraries. TCRdb re-derived calls from the multiplex PCR reads in MiXCR, one entry per CDR3 protein. The sample lists some 370,000 distinct CDR3 sequences; roughly 24% were seen once. The material sequenced was peripheral blood mononuclear cells (PBMCs), taken when the disease was refractory, from a patient treated with antithyroid drugs. The source is a woman between 35 and 50 years old with Graves disease.

This clonotype was detected a few times. The chain couples TRBV7-3 to TRBJ2-2; possibly TRBD1 for D (5 bases). The CDR3 covers 16 residues. Per the germline V gene, CDR1 is SGHTA and CDR2 is FQGTGA. V was shortened by 4 bases and J by 3 bases, with 15 bases between the two germline ends. The CDR3 DNA follows: TGTGCCAGCAGCTATACCAGGGCCAGGGACACCGGGGAGCTGTTTTTT. This gives the protein CASSYTRARDTGELFF.

As concerns this clonotype: An end of the junction does not agree with germline; a read error may underlie this. The J gene is TRBJ2-7, the V gene TRBV19, with 8 bases matching TRBD1. This CDR3 is 14 amino acids long. CDR1 is LNHDA, CDR2 SQIVND, per germline (reference sequence). The CDR3 protein is CASSIQGAGYEQHF. The CDR3 DNA sequence: TGTGCCAGTAGTATCCAGGGGGCGGGATACGAGCAGCACTTC. The full variable domain, with the rest looked up from reference TRBV19 and TRBJ2-7, is DGGITQSPKYLFRKEGQNVTLSCEQNLNHDAMYWYRQDPGQGLRLIYYSQIVNDFQKGDIAEGYSVSREKKESFPLTVTSAQKNPTAFYLCASSIQGAGYEQHFGPGTRLTVT.

This clonotype has a count of ten or more. The chain combines TRBV2 with TRBJ1-5; 7 bases line up with TRBD1. The CDR3 length is 18 residues. The germline V gene encodes CDR1 SNHLY and CDR2 FYNNEI. J was trimmed by 0 bases and V by 4 bases; bases with no gene match: 12. CDR3 protein: CASSGTDRALYSNQPQHF. The DNA for the CDR3 is TGTGCCAGCAGTGGAACAGACAGGGCCCTGTATAGCAATCAGCCCCAGCATTTT.

This clonotype was seen at least ten times. This chain uses TRBV28 with TRBJ1-6; D is possibly TRBD1 (5 bases). Germline V CDR1 and CDR2: MDHEN, SYDVKM. The length of the CDR3 is 14 residues. Trimming stripped 3 bases from V and 5 bases from J, with 8 bases between. The DNA of the CDR3 is TGTGCCAGCAGTTTTTTGGGGGATAATTCACCCCTCCACTTT. Translated, it gives CASSFLGDNSPLHF.

This chain uses TRBV3-1 with TRBJ1-2, with TRBD1 matching 8 bases. The CDR3 extends over 13 amino acids. V dropped 4 bases and J dropped 6; count of bases not matched to a gene: 4. The germline gives CDR1 LGHDT, CDR2 YNNKEL (reference sequence). CDR3: CASSPGGRNGYTF. The CDR3 DNA sequence: TGTGCCAGCAGCCCAGGGGGCAGGAATGGCTACACCTTC.

This clonotype was observed a handful of times. The chain has TRBV28 and TRBJ1-1; D is undetermined. CDR1 and CDR2 from the germline V gene are MDHEN and SYDVKM. The CDR3 is 18 amino acids. V dropped 3 bases and J dropped 5 bases, with 25 bases sitting between them. The CDR3 here is CASSFLDQKGAAGTEAFF. The CDR3 coding sequence is TGTGCCAGCAGTTTTTTAGATCAAAAGGGCGCGGCGGGTACTGAAGCTTTCTTT.

The chain carries TRBV5-5 and TRBJ2-7, with D perhaps being TRBD1 or TRBD2 (5 bases each). V lost 1 base and J lost 2, with 10 bases in between. Germline CDR1 SGHKS, CDR2 YYEKEE (reference sequence). The CDR3 length is 14 residues. The CDR3 sequence: CASSLWLGPYEQYF. In DNA form, the CDR3 reads TGTGCCAGCAGCTTGTGGCTGGGACCCTACGAGCAGTACTTC.

Remarks on this clonotype: A read error is possible here, since a much larger clone lies one base away. The rearrangement joins TRBV2 to TRBJ2-7; 10 bases match TRBD2. CDR1 is SNHLY and CDR2 is FYNNEI in the germline V gene. CDR3 length: 16 residues. CDR3 bases: TGTGCCAGCAGCGTCCCCCCATCTAGCGGGGGCTACGAGCCGTACTTC. This gives the protein CASSVPPSSGGYEPYF.

This clonotype occurred many times. V is TRBV28 and J is TRBJ1-1, with D perhaps TRBD1 (5 bases). V was pared by 11 bases and J by 1 base, with 14 bases between. The CDR3 is 13 amino acids. Germline V gene data show CDR1 as MDHEN and CDR2 as SYDVKM. The CDR3 here is CACRGSWNTEAFF. DNA of the CDR3: TGTGCCTGCCGGGGGTCTTGGAACACTGAAGCTTTCTTT.

This clonotype was found many times. The chain recombines TRBV6-5 with TRBJ1-1, with D perhaps TRBD1 (6 bases). CDR3 length equals 16 residues. Germline V gene lookup returns CDR1 MNHEY and CDR2 SVGAGI. V was pared by 0 bases and J by 6 bases, with 17 bases between. The CDR3 DNA follows: TGTGCCAGCAGTTACTCCTTCAGGGGACTCTATTCTGAAGCTTTCTTT. Its protein product is CASSYSFRGLYSEAFF.

This clonotype came up many times. J is TRBJ2-2 and V is TRBV28; weak D call: TRBD2 (5 bases). The CDR3 is 13 residues long. Germline V gene data show CDR1 as MDHEN and CDR2 as SYDVKM. The V end lost 5 bases, the J end lost 5 bases, and 9 bases lay between the germline ends. This CDR3 reads CASSAGGTGELFF. The CDR3 bases are TGTGCCAGCAGTGCGGGCGGAACCGGGGAGCTGTTTTTT.

Concerning this clonotype: Being one base from a much bigger clone, this may be a read error. V gene TRBV13 combines with J gene TRBJ2-5; D uncertain. The CDR3 loop spans 15 amino acids. The germline V and J ends were trimmed by 4 bases and 4 bases, with 16 bases remaining between them. CDR1 and CDR2 (germline): PRHDT, FYEKMQ (reference sequence). CDR3 sequence (DNA): TGTGCCAGCAGCTCTATAGGGTCCGGCCGAGAGACCCAGTACTTC. It codes for CASSSIGSGRETQYF.

The J gene is TRBJ2-3, the V gene TRBV4-1; D may be TRBD1 or TRBD2 (5 bases each). CDR1 and CDR2 from the germline V gene are MGHRA and YSYEKL. Trimming took 4 bases from V and 7 from J, leaving 9 bases between them. The CDR3 extends over 12 amino acids. CDR3: CASSLGTNTQYF. DNA of the CDR3: TGCGCCAGCAGCCTCGGGACGAATACGCAGTATTTT.

This clonotype was counted once. The V call is TRBV7-2, the J call TRBJ2-1; 7 bases agree with TRBD2. Trimming took 6 bases from V and 2 from J; bases not matched to a gene: 4. Germline-derived CDR1 and CDR2 are SGHTA and FQGNSA. CDR3 length: 14 residues. CDR3 bases: TGTGCCAGCAGTAGGACTAGTGCCTACAATGAGCAGTTCTTC. Residues: CASSRTSAYNEQFF. Drawing the rest from reference TRBV7-2 and TRBJ2-1, the complete variable domain is GAGVSQSPSNKVTEKGKDVELRCDPISGHTALYWYRQSLGQGLEFLIYFQGNSAPDKSGLPSDRFSAERTGGSVSTLTIQRTQQEDSAVYLCASSRTSAYNEQFFGPGTRLTVL.

Many counts were recorded for this clonotype. The chain couples TRBV6-1 to TRBJ2-5; TRBD2 might be the D (5 bases). The CDR3 sequence is 17 residues long. Germline V gene sequence: CDR1 MNHNS, CDR2 SASEGT. V lost 2 bases to trimming and J lost 2 bases, with 18 bases between them. The CDR3 here is CASSESYRRVDQETQYF. In DNA, the CDR3 is TGTGCCAGCAGTGAAAGTTATCGGCGGGTGGATCAAGAGACCCAGTACTTC.

Ten or more counts support this clonotype. The chain carries TRBV28 and TRBJ2-2, with D unclear. Germline V gives CDR1 MDHEN, CDR2 SYDVKM. The CDR3 extends over 14 amino acids. Trimming left V 5 bases short and J 6 bases short, with 13 bases between. This chain's CDR3 is CASSLPMGPGELFF. CDR3 nucleotide sequence: TGTGCCAGCAGTCTCCCGATGGGTCCCGGGGAGCTGTTTTTT. Full variable domain (outside the CDR3, taken from reference TRBV28 and TRBJ2-2): DVKVTQSSRYLVKRTGEKVFLECVQDMDHENMFWYRQDPGLGLRLIYFSYDVKMKEKGDIPEGYSVSREKKERFSLILESASTNQTSMYLCASSLPMGPGELFFGEGSRLTVL.

The table lists this clonotype with a count of one. The junction and the germline gene differ at one end; a read error may be behind it. The rearrangement uses TRBV12-3 or TRBV12-4 and TRBJ2-3; TRBD1 might be the D (5 bases). The CDR3 is 16 residues long. The CDR3 DNA is TGTGCCAGCAGTTCGCACTTGGGGCCCCTCATGTATACGCGGTATTTT. It is translated as CASSSHLGPLMYTRYF.